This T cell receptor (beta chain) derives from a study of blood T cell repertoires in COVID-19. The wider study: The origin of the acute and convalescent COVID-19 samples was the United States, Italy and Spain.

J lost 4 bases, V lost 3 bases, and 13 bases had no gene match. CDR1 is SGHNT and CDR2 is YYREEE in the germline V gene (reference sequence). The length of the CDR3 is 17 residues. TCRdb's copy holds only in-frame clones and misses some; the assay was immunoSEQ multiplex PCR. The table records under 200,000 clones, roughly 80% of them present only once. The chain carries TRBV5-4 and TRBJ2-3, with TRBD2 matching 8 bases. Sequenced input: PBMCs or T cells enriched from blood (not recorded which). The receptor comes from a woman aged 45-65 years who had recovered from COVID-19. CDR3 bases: TGTGCCAGCAGCTGGTCCTTACGGGGGGGGTCCGCAGATACGCAGTATTTT. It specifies CASSWSLRGGSADTQYF.